This TCR beta chain originates from a study of spatial heterogeneity in lung cancer (dated by TCRdb to 2018 to 2020). A note on the overall study: Beta-chain transcripts were consistently detected in greater numbers than alpha-chain transcripts, which likely reflected higher beta-chain transcript abundance. In non-small cell lung cancer, the study made a quantitative comparison of TCR alpha and beta repertoires among multiple tumor regions, matched nontumor lung and blood. At surgery, over 200 tumor regions, 61 to 65 matched nontumor lung samples and more than 55 PBMC samples were TCR-sequenced for both alpha and beta chains. In the raw uncorrected reads, each unique combination of TCR and UMI appeared on average more than ten times. Nonsynonymous mutation counts, determined by whole-exome sequencing of tumor tissue, were related to TCR repertoire features. Findings and caveats that apply to the study as a whole: Additional single-cell paired TCR alpha and beta sequencing was considered necessary to confirm, at a functional level, the hypothesis that regional TCRs recognize regional mutations. Ubiquitous expanded tumor TCRs were found in blood more often at tumor resection than at routine follow-up.

Germline trimming amounts to 6 bases on V and 3 bases on J, with 8 as the count of junction bases outside the gene matches. The CDR3 runs 15 amino acids, cysteine and phenylalanine included. Only CDR3 DNA is held: 45 bases, read in frame from base 1. The germline V gene (reference sequence) supplies CDR1 DFQATT and CDR2 SNEGSKA. The library was made by 5' RACE. TCRdb names NextSeq 500 as the instrument used. The TCR library protocol attached a unique molecular identifier to each TCR cDNA molecule to allow correction of PCR and sequencing errors. Per the original workflow: TCR identification, UMI-based error correction and CDR3 extraction were all carried out with Decombinator tools. Expanded TCRs were defined as those above a frequency of 2 per 1,000, corresponding to the top 1% of the tumor frequency distribution. Each repertoire was subsampled 100 times to 5,000 TCRs, after which Renyi diversity was computed with the R vegan package. CDR3 similarity networks were built from amino acid triplet string-kernel similarity, connecting CDR3s with pairwise similarity above 0.82. The public reads were run again by TCRdb, first through fastp at Q25 and then through MiXCR, and only productive beta chains were kept. Rows with a matching CDR3 protein are joined into one entry that keeps the most common DNA and genes. The V and J calls here are based on TCRdb, not the publication. Here the sample has about 85,000 distinct CDR3 sequences; 15% to 25% occur a single time. 6.2% of the sample is held by the ten biggest clonotypes.

Concerning this clonotype: Its antigen target is currently unknown. No much larger clone exists at a distance of one base, and base qualities are not known.

According to the study, the label for this sample's time point signals: sample taken at primary tumor resection. TCR sequencing used whole RNA extracted from tumor and nontumor lung tissue, or from cryopreserved PBMC samples, without cell sorting. Donors were approximately 72 patients with early-stage, untreated non-small cell lung cancer from the lung TRACERx cohort. A patient was chosen for TCR sequencing only when enough RNA was available from at least two tumor regions. The source was PBMCs, collected at surgery. This receptor was identified in a male donor with early-stage non-small cell lung cancer. The chain links TRBV20-1 with TRBJ2-7; 13 bases in the junction line up with TRBD2. The sequence in DNA is TGCAGTGCGCAGGGACTAGCGGGATCCCTCTACGAGCAGTACTTC. Its protein is CSAQGLAGSLYEQYF.